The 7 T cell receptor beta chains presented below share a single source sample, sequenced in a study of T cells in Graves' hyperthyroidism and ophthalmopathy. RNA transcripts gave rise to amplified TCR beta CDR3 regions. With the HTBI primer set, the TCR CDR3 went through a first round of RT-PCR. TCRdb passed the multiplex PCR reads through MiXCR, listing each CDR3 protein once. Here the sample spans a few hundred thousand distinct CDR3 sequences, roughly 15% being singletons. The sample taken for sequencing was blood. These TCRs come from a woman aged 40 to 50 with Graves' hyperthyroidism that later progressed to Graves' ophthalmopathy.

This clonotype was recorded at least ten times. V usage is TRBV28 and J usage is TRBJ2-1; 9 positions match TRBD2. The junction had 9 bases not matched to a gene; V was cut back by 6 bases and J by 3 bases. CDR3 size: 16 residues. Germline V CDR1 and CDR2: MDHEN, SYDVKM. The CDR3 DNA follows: TGTGCCAGCAGGGGGTTTAGCGGGAGAGTCTACAATGAGCAGTTCTTC. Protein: CASRGFSGRVYNEQFF.

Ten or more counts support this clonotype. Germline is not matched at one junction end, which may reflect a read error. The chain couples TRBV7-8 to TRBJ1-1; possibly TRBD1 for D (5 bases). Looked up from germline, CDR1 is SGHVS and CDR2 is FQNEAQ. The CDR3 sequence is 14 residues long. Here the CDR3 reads CASSLTEQNTEALF. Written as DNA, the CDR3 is TGTGCCAGCAGCCTGACAGAGCAAAACACTGAAGCTCTCTTT.

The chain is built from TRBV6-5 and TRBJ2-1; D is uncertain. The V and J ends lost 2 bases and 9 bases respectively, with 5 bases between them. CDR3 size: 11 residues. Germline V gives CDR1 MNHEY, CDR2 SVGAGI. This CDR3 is CASSYRAEQFF. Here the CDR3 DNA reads TGTGCCAGCAGTTACCGGGCTGAGCAGTTCTTC.

The CDR3 DNA is TGTGCCAGCAGTCCTGACCGAGGACTAGCGGGAAAGGCCGGGGAGCTGTTTTTT. This encodes CASSPDRGLAGKAGELFF. The chain combines TRBV7-2 with TRBJ2-2; 12 bases line up with TRBD2. J was trimmed by 6 bases and V by 6 bases; bases with no gene match: 14. Germline assignment: CDR1 SGHTA and CDR2 FQGNSA. The CDR3 consists of 18 residues.

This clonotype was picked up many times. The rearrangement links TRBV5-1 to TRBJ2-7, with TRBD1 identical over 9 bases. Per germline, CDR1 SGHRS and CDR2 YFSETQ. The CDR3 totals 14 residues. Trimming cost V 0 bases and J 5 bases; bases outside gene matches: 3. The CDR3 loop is CASSLVQGADEQYF. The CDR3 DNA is TGCGCCAGCAGCTTGGTACAGGGGGCGGACGAGCAGTACTTC.

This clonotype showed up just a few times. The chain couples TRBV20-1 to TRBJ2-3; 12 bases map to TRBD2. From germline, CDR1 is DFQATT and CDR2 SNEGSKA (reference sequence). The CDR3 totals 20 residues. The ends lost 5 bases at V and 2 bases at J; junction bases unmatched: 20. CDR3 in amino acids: CSAPIWTSGTHDFPTDTQYF. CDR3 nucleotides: TGCAGTGCTCCAATATGGACTAGCGGGACTCATGATTTCCCCACAGATACGCAGTATTTT.

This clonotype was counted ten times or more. The CDR3 bases are TGTGCCAGCAGTGACTGGGGGGCTGGCAATCAGCCCCAGCATTTT. It yields the protein CASSDWGAGNQPQHF. The chain recombines TRBV2 with TRBJ1-5; possible D gene TRBD1, 6 bases. CDR3 length: 15 amino acids. V was cut by 3 bases and J by 2 bases, with 11 bases left in between. Per germline, CDR1 SNHLY and CDR2 FYNNEI.